The 14 T cell receptor beta chains below all came from one sample that was sequenced in a study of T cell clonality in common variable immunodeficiency. General study points: Reportedly, TCR beta sequences from common variable immunodeficiency showed fewer deletions and N-nucleotide insertions.

These receptors lack a known antigen. The repertoire was sequenced with immunoSEQ multiplex PCR; TCRdb's copy has only in-frame clones and lacks some. The sample was found to contain 14,000 or so clones, and every one recurs. The specimen was peripheral blood mononuclear cells. The receptors come from a human donor with common variable immunodeficiency.

With respect to this clone: Coverage ceases 3 residues before the CDR3 finishes, and the germline J gene fills in the end. The V gene is TRBV7-9, the J gene TRBJ2-2; the D is unclear. This CDR3 spans 15 amino acids. CDR1 is SEHNR and CDR2 is FQNEAQ in the germline V gene (reference sequence). Trimming removed 4 bases from V and 4 bases from J, with 13 bases in between. CDR3 loop: CASSSQVTATGELFF. CDR3 DNA, as far as it was read: TGTGCCAGCAGCTCGCAGGTCACCGCCACCGGGGAG.

For this clone: The sequenced fragment ends 3 residues before the CDR3 boundary, so the rest is inferred from the germline J gene. The gene calls are TRBV18 and TRBJ2-1; perhaps TRBD1 as D (6 bases). V shed 5 bases and J shed 7 bases, with 18 bases lying between them. Germline-derived CDR1 and CDR2 are KGHSH and LQKENI. The CDR3 consists of 15 residues. The CDR3: CASSFVQGFGNEQFF. The sequenced CDR3 bases are TGTGCCAGCTCATTTGTACAGGGATTTGGAAATGAG.

With regard to this clone: The CDR3 end falls 3 residues outside the read, so it is completed with the germline J gene. The rearrangement joins TRBV2 to TRBJ2-1; 10 bases fit TRBD1. The V segment lost 0 bases and the J segment 5 bases; nucleotides outside the gene matches: 10. This CDR3 has 18 amino acids. Germline V gene sequence: CDR1 SNHLY, CDR2 FYNNEI. The CDR3 protein is CASSEAPLGTGDNNEQFF. The DNA read from the CDR3 is TGTGCCAGCAGTGAAGCTCCACTTGGGACAGGGGATAACAATGAG.

This clone has only a few counts. With the read ending 3 residues before the CDR3 end, the germline J gene is used to fill in that end. V gene TRBV7-6 combines with J gene TRBJ2-2, with D uncertain. CDR1 and CDR2 (germline): SGHVS, FNYEAQ. The CDR3 is 14 residues long. Trimming cost V 1 base and J 4 bases, with 7 bases left between them. Here the CDR3 reads CASSLGLFTGELFF. CDR3 bases read: TGTGCCAGCAGCTTAGGACTTTTCACCGGGGAG. Full variable domain (outside the CDR3, taken from reference TRBV7-6 and TRBJ2-2): GAGVSQSPRYKVTKRGQDVALRCDPISGHVSLYWYRQALGQGPEFLTYFNYEAQQDKSGLPNDRFSAERPEGSISTLTIQRTEQRDSAMYRCASSLGLFTGELFFGEGSRLTVL.

To note about this clone: The CDR3 end lies 3 residues beyond the end of the read and is filled in from the germline J gene. The V call is TRBV7-9, the J call TRBJ2-1, with no clear D. V lost 2 bases and J lost 1, with 6 bases in between. The germline CDR1 and CDR2 sequences are SEHNR and FQNEAQ (reference sequence). The CDR3 sequence is 14 residues long. The CDR3 is CASSLSVSYNEQFF. Incomplete CDR3 DNA: TGTGCCAGCAGCTTAAGCGTTTCCTACAATGAG.

A word on this clone: The read comes to an end 3 residues before the CDR3 does, leaving the germline J gene to fill in the end. The chain links TRBV20-1 to TRBJ1-2; D is uncertain. The germline V gene has CDR1 DFQATT and CDR2 SNEGSKA (reference sequence). The CDR3 contains 14 residues. V was pared by 0 bases and J by 4 bases, with 12 bases between. CDR3 DNA, as far as it was read: TGCAGTGCTAGAGATAGGTCGGGGTTCTATGGC. Translation: CSARDRSGFYG. The whole CDR3 reads CSARDRSGFYGYTF.

This clone was seen more than once but under ten times. The sequenced fragment ends 3 residues before the CDR3 boundary, so the rest is inferred from the germline J gene. The chain carries TRBV7-3 and TRBJ2-5, with 10 bases that match TRBD2. CDR3 length: 15 residues. V lost 6 bases and J lost 2; bases outside the gene matches: 6. Germline V gene sequence: CDR1 SGHTA, CDR2 FQGTGA. Partial CDR3 DNA: TGTGCCAGCAGTCATAGCGGGGGGAGGCAAGAGACC. This gives the protein CASSHSGGRQET. The whole CDR3 protein is CASSHSGGRQETQYF.

Comment on this clone: Coverage ceases 3 residues before the CDR3 finishes, and the germline J gene fills in the end. V and J are TRBV7-2 and TRBJ2-5, with D possibly TRBD1 on 6 matching bases. In germline, CDR1 is SGHTA, CDR2 FQGNSA. The germline V and J ends were trimmed by 0 bases and 4 bases, with 9 bases remaining between them. The CDR3 contains 14 residues. CDR3 loop: CASSLATRGETQYF. The sequenced CDR3 bases are TGTGCCAGCAGCTTAGCAACCAGGGGAGAGACC.

The table lists this clone with a few counts. The read halts 3 residues ahead of the CDR3 end, with the missing end drawn from the germline J gene. V is TRBV7-6 and J is TRBJ1-4, with TRBD1 matching over 10 bases. This CDR3 is 15 amino acids long. The germline CDR1 and CDR2 sequences are SGHVS and FNYEAQ. Losses at the gene ends were 5 bases for V and 4 bases for J; bases not matched to a gene: 4. The DNA read from the CDR3 is TGTGCCAGCAGCGAGGGACAGGGGTTTAATGAAAAA. The encoded protein is CASSEGQGFNEK. The CDR3, in full, reads CASSEGQGFNEKLFF.

This clone was counted a few times. The read ends 3 residues early relative to the CDR3; the germline J gene fills the gap. The rearrangement links TRBV7-2 to TRBJ2-3; D ambiguous. This CDR3 spans 11 amino acids. Trimming took off 3 bases at V and 8 bases at J, with 6 bases between the two ends. CDR1 and CDR2 from the germline V gene are SGHTA and FQGNSA. The DNA read from the CDR3 is TGTGCCAGCAGCTTTAAGGGTACG. Translating gives CASSFKGT. The whole CDR3 region reads CASSFKGTQYF.

As concerns this clone: Read coverage stops 3 residues before the CDR3 terminus; the germline J gene supplies the remainder. The rearrangement uses TRBV19 and TRBJ2-1; D is unresolved. Trimming shortened V by 9 bases and J by 4 bases, and 7 bases separated the two germline ends. The CDR3 totals 11 residues. Looked up from germline, CDR1 is LNHDA and CDR2 is SQIVND (reference sequence). The DNA read from the CDR3 is TGTGCCAGCAGATCGTACAATGAG. Translation: CASRSYNE. From start to end, the CDR3 is CASRSYNEQFF.

As to this clone: The CDR3 is cut off 3 residues early in the read; its end comes from the germline J gene. The genes are TRBV19 and TRBJ1-2; D is ambiguous. CDR1 is LNHDA, CDR2 SQIVND, per germline (reference sequence). The CDR3 has 11 residues. CDR3 loop: CASSIGRGYTF. The part of the CDR3 DNA that was read is TGTGCCAGTAGTATAGGCCGGGGC.

This clone occurred a few times. The read terminates 3 residues ahead of where the CDR3 ends, so the germline J gene completes it. The rearrangement joins TRBV2 to TRBJ2-2, with a possible D match to TRBD1 (5 bases). Between the trimmed V and J ends, which lost 8 bases and 0 bases, there was a span of 10 bases. This CDR3 region has 14 residues. The V gene's germline CDR1 is SNHLY and CDR2 FYNNEI. CDR3 region: CASSDRSNTGELFF. The CDR3 bases that were read are TGTGCCAGCTCAGACAGATCGAACACCGGGGAG.

Points on this clone: The CDR3 is cut off 3 residues early in the read; its end comes from the germline J gene. The V call is TRBV18, the J call TRBJ1-4, with D possibly matching TRBD1 (6 bases). Looked up from germline, CDR1 is KGHSH and CDR2 is LQKENI. The CDR3 consists of 15 residues. V lost 0 bases and J 5 bases, leaving 10 bases between the germline ends. The CDR3 bases that were read are TGTGCCAGCTCACCACCGGGACACTCCAATGAAAAA. Residues: CASSPPGHSNEK. Given in full, the CDR3 is CASSPPGHSNEKLFF.